This TCR beta chain was retrieved from a study of cytomegalovirus exposure and HLA in healthy donors. Study-level background: Ancestry clustering placed around 80% of some 400 genotyped donors in the Caucasian-associated cluster.

Healthy individuals who donated bone marrow served as the donors. The study, taken as a whole, reports: It was reportedly the case that the classifier diagnosed cytomegalovirus status with high specificity and sensitivity. Analyzed later, most CMV-associated TCR beta chains appeared HLA-restricted.

CDR3 length equals 12 residues. Germline CDR1 and CDR2: SGHNT and YYREEE (reference sequence). The V end was cut by 3 bases, the J end by 9 bases, with 13 bases between. A remark on this clone: The target antigen is unknown.

PCR used 60 Vbeta primers and 13 Jbeta primers. The assay was immunoSEQ multiplex PCR, and TCRdb's table has in-frame clones only and misses some. The repertoire holds about 90,000 clones, with about three fifths as singletons. The clonotype originates from a young man in good health and CMV-seronegative. V gene TRBV5-4 combines with J gene TRBJ2-7; D call uncertain. Source material: PBMCs. The DNA for the CDR3 is TGTGCCAGCAGCTCAGACACACAGCCGCAGTACTTC. As protein: CASSSDTQPQYF.